The T cell receptor beta chain described here comes from a study of shared clonotypes between healthy human individuals. Study findings and constraints: Against clonotypes common to all four donors, non-shared ones had lower generation probabilities.

Details on this clone: The antigen remains unidentified.

There are 16 residues in the CDR3. Trimming took 4 bases from V and 1 from J; bases not matched to a gene: 6. CDR1 is SGHRS, CDR2 YFSETQ, per germline. It was across several immunoSEQ plates that each subset's genomic DNA was evenly split. TCRdb's table, derived via immunoSEQ multiplex PCR, lists solely in-frame clones and lacks some. Here the sample spans a few million clones, approximately 95% being singletons. The chain couples TRBV5-1 to TRBJ2-2; TRBD1 matches at 8 bases. The sample was naive CD4+ T cells sorted from blood. Subset described: CD45RA+ positively selected. The clonotype comes from a man aged 18 to 30 in good health. The CDR3 DNA follows: TGCGCCAGCAGCCCGAAAACAGGGGGGAACACCGGGGAGCTGTTTTTT. It specifies CASSPKTGGNTGELFF.